This is a list of T cell receptor beta chains from one sample in a study of regulatory T cells in long-lasting Graves disease. TCRdb fed the multiplex PCR reads into MiXCR, producing one record per CDR3 protein. Of 440,000 or so distinct CDR3 sequences detected, about 16% appear once; the ten largest clones hold approximately 15%. These data were also reused for a study on T cells in Graves' hyperthyroidism and ophthalmopathy.

Material: peripheral blood mononuclear cells (PBMCs), obtained at new diagnosis, from a patient treated with antithyroid drugs. Receptors were obtained from a woman aged 25 to 39 with Graves disease. Both conserved end residues are part of each CDR3. The D gene is left open where the match is weak. Only some rows state a clone size, as once, few, many or a class for expanded clones.

TRBJ2-1,.,many,TRBV11-2,TGTGCCAGCAGCTTGGGGCTAGCTAAGTCCTACAATGAGCAGTTCTTC,CASSLGLAKSYNEQFF
TRBJ1-4,TRBD1,.,TRBV30,TGTGCCTGGGCCCCTAAACCGGGACAGGGAAGTGAAAAACTGTTTTTT,CAWAPKPGQGSEKLFF
TRBJ2-4,.,.,TRBV15,TGTGCCACCACCACAGAGATAGGGCAGGATCAGTACTTC,CATTTEIGQDQYF
TRBJ2-7,TRBD1,.,TRBV25-1,TGTGCCACCATGGGACAGGTGACCTGCGAGCAGTACTTC,CATMGQVTCEQYF
TRBJ2-5,.,many,TRBV20-1,TGCAGTGCTAGAGATACGGAGAGTTTCCAAGAGACCCAGTACTTC,CSARDTESFQETQYF
TRBJ2-5,TRBD1,many,TRBV27,TGTGCCAGCAGTTTACCCCCCGGGCAGGGGGCCGTGACCCAGTACTTC,CASSLPPGQGAVTQYF
TRBJ2-1,.,many,TRBV7-2,TGTGCCAGCAGCCCCCGGGGGCGGGGACACAATGAGCAGTTCTTC,CASSPRGRGHNEQFF
TRBJ2-1,.,.,TRBV19,TGTGCCAGTAGTATAGCGGGGAATGAGCAGTTCTTC,CASSIAGNEQFF
TRBJ2-1,.,few,TRBV30,TGTGCCTGGAGTGGAGGGGGGGGTATTGAGCAGTTCTTC,CAWSGGGGIEQFF
TRBJ1-5,.,few,TRBV6-1,TGTGCCAGCAGTGAAGCCCGACAGTATCAGCCCCAGCATTTT,CASSEARQYQPQHF
TRBJ2-3,TRBD2,many,TRBV12-3/TRBV12-4,TGTGCCAGCACTGGGAGCGGGACGTCAGATACGCAGTATTTT,CASTGSGTSDTQYF
TRBJ1-1,.,many,TRBV7-8,TGTGCCAGCAGCTTACCCGGGACGCCGACAGCTTTCTTT,CASSLPGTPTAFF
TRBJ1-2,TRBD1,.,TRBV20-1,TGCAGTGCCACGGACAGGGGGCGGAATGGCTACACCTTC,CSATDRGRNGYTF
TRBJ2-3,TRBD2,.,TRBV5-1,TGCGCCAGCAGCCCAGGACTAGCGATTACAGATACGCAGTATTTT,CASSPGLAITDTQYF
TRBJ2-3,.,.,TRBV6-1,TGTGCCAGCATTGCCGATGGTGTGGGGGGCACAGATACGCAGTATTTT,CASIADGVGGTDTQYF
TRBJ2-3,.,many,TRBV30,TGTGCCTGGAGTGCGGCAGGGGCAGATACGCAGTATTTT,CAWSAAGADTQYF
TRBJ1-1,TRBD1,many,TRBV4-1,TGCGCCAGCAGCAGACAGGGGCCCACTGAAGCTTTCTTT,CASSRQGPTEAFF
TRBJ1-5,TRBD1,many,TRBV7-2,TGTGCCAGCAGCCCCCAATCAGGGGGCGGTCAGCCCCAGCATTTT,CASSPQSGGGQPQHF
TRBJ1-1,.,many,TRBV5-1,TGCGCCAGCAGGACAGGCTCTAACACTGAAGCTTTCTTT,CASRTGSNTEAFF
TRBJ2-5,.,many,TRBV11-2,TGTGCCAGCAGCTTAGATCAGGTGCAAGAGACCCAGTACTTC,CASSLDQVQETQYF
TRBJ2-1,TRBD2,few,TRBV25-1,TGTGCCAGCAGTGAATGGACTAGCGGGATACAGTTCTTC,CASSEWTSGIQFF
TRBJ1-2,.,.,TRBV7-9,TGTGCCAGCAGCGCCTCGGGACGGACCAACTATGGCTACACCTTC,CASSASGRTNYGYTF
TRBJ2-1,TRBD2,many,TRBV12-3/TRBV12-4,TGTGCCAGCAGTTTCCGGCGGGAGGGTATCTACAATGAGCAGTTCTTC,CASSFRREGIYNEQFF
TRBJ2-7,TRBD1,many,TRBV9,TGTGCCAGCAGCGTCGGACAGGAAGGGATCTCCGAGCAGTACTTC,CASSVGQEGISEQYF
TRBJ2-3,TRBD2,many,TRBV5-1,TGCGCCAGCAGCTCCTCCTGGGAAGCGGGATGGGGACGCACAGATACGCAGTATTTT,CASSSSWEAGWGRTDTQYF
TRBJ1-5,.,many,TRBV5-8,TGTGCCAGCAGCTGGGAGCGATATAGCAATCAGCCCCAGCATTTT,CASSWERYSNQPQHF
TRBJ1-2,.,.,TRBV6-2/TRBV6-3,TGTGCCAGCAGTTACTCGGCCACGAACTATGGCTACACCTTC,CASSYSATNYGYTF
TRBJ2-5,TRBD2,many,TRBV7-2,TGTGCCAGCAGCTTAGCGCGGCCTAGCGGGTTTCAAGAGACCCAGTACTTC,CASSLARPSGFQETQYF
TRBJ1-6,.,few,TRBV5-5,TGTGCCAGCAGCTTCCCCGGAGGCTCCTATAATTCACCCCTCCACTTT,CASSFPGGSYNSPLHF
TRBJ2-5,.,many,TRBV6-1,TGTGCCAGCAGGCGAGACCTCCAAGAGACCCAGTACTTC,CASRRDLQETQYF
TRBJ2-1,TRBD2,few,TRBV28,TGTGCCAGCAGTTCGACCCCTCTGGGAGCGGGAGTGTCCTACAATGAGCAGTTCTTC,CASSSTPLGAGVSYNEQFF
TRBJ2-6,.,.,TRBV19,TGTGCCAGTATCCCGGCAGCTTCTATCTCTGGGGCCAACGTCCTGACTTTC,CASIPAASISGANVLTF
TRBJ2-1,.,many,TRBV14,TGTGCCAGCAGCCAAGTAGAGGAATACAATGAGCAGTTCTTC,CASSQVEEYNEQFF
TRBJ1-1,.,.,TRBV12-3/TRBV12-4,TGTGCCAGCAGTTTAGTTACAGGGCCCACTGAAGCTTTCTTT,CASSLVTGPTEAFF
TRBJ1-2,.,few,TRBV6-5,TGTGCCAGCAGTTACTCAAAGGTAGAGGGCTACACCTTC,CASSYSKVEGYTF
TRBJ2-5,.,many,TRBV5-1,TGTGCCAGCAGCCTCCAAGAGACCCAGTACTTC,CASSLQETQYF
TRBJ2-1,.,few,TRBV28,TGTGCCAGCAGACCCTCTAGCGCTACAGATTACAATGAGCAGTTCTTC,CASRPSSATDYNEQFF
TRBJ2-7,.,.,TRBV7-3,TGTGCCAGCAGCTTAATGGTAGGGCACGAGCAGTACTTC,CASSLMVGHEQYF
TRBJ1-5,.,.,TRBV24-1,TGTGCCACCAGTGATTTGGGGGATGGTCAGCCCCAGCATTTT,CATSDLGDGQPQHF
TRBJ2-7,TRBD2,many,TRBV7-2,TGTGCCAGCAGCTTAGCGGGAGGGTCTCCCTACGAGCAGTACTTC,CASSLAGGSPYEQYF
TRBJ2-1,TRBD2,few,TRBV6-1,TGTGCCAGCATGGGACTAGCGGCCAGCTCCTACAATGAGCAGTTCTTC,CASMGLAASSYNEQFF
TRBJ2-7,TRBD2,few,TRBV12-3/TRBV12-4,TGTGCCAGCAGTTTTGGGGGGGAGGGGCGTGAGCAGTACTTC,CASSFGGEGREQYF
TRBJ2-3,.,few,TRBV6-2/TRBV6-3,TGTGCCAGCAGGACTACCCCAACAGATACGCAGTATTTT,CASRTTPTDTQYF
TRBJ2-5,TRBD2,many,TRBV5-6,TGTGCCAGCAGCTTGGCTAGCGGGATAGTAGAGACCCAGTACTTC,CASSLASGIVETQYF
TRBJ2-5,.,.,TRBV30,TGTGCCTGGAGTCGCCGAGGGGAAGAGACCCAGTACTTC,CAWSRRGEETQYF
TRBJ2-7,.,many,TRBV27,TGTGCCAGCAGTTCGGACATCTCCTACGAGCAGTACTTC,CASSSDISYEQYF
TRBJ2-7,TRBD2,many,TRBV12-3/TRBV12-4,TGTGCCAGCAGTTTGTCCGGGCGGGAGGGGGTCTACGAGCAGTACTTC,CASSLSGREGVYEQYF